This T cell receptor (beta chain) was identified during a study of blood T cell repertoires in COVID-19. Across the whole study: COVID-19 samples from acute and convalescent phases originated in the United States, Italy and Spain. Sources were T cells, B-cell-depleted T cells, or PBMCs; the material itself was cDNA or gDNA.

V lost 5 bases to trimming and J lost 7 bases; unmatched junction nucleotides: 13. The CDR3 totals 14 residues. Germline values: CDR1 GTSNPN, CDR2 SVGIG (reference sequence). Original data processing: Estimated nucleated cell counts came from reference gene primer amplification. Profiled with immunoSEQ multiplex PCR; TCRdb holds only in-frame clones, not every one. The V and J calls and clone size are taken from that table; D and trimming were inferred from the DNA. The sample includes roughly 260,000 clones, around nine tenths of them seen just once. The gene calls are TRBV30 and TRBJ1-1; TRBD1 aligns across 7 bases. The TCR originated in a man aged 35 to 55 who had recovered from COVID-19. Sequencing was done on a sample of peripheral blood. CDR3 sequence reads: CAWGKQGLTIEAFF. The CDR3 nucleotides read TGTGCCTGGGGGAAACAGGGGTTAACGATTGAAGCTTTCTTT.